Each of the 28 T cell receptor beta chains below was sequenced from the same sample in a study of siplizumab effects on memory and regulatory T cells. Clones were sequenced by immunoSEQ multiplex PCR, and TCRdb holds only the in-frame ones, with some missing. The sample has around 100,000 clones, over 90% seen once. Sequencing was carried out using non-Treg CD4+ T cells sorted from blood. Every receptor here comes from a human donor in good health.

The DNA of the CDR3 is TGCGCCAGCAGCTCGGGAGGCGTAAAGACCGGGGAGCTGTTTTTT. The encoded protein is CASSSGGVKTGELFF. The genes are TRBV5-1 and TRBJ2-2; 7 bases line up with TRBD2. This CDR3 spans 15 amino acids. V lost 3 bases, J lost 5 bases, and 7 bases stayed unmatched. CDR1 and CDR2 from the germline V gene are SGHRS and YFSETQ.

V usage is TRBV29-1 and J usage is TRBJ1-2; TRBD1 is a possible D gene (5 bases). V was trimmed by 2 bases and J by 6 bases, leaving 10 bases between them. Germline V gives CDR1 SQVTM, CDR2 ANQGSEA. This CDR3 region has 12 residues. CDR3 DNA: TGCAGCGTTGAAAGGGCGACAGATGGCTACACCTTC. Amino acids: CSVERATDGYTF.

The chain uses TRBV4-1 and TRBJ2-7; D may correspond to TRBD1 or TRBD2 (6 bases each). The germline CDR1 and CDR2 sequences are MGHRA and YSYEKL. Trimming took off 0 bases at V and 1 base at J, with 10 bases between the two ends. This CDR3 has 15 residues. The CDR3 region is CASSQDQGRSYEQYF. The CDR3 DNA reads TGCGCCAGCAGCCAAGATCAGGGGAGGTCCTACGAGCAGTACTTC.

The DNA of the CDR3 is TGTGCCAGCAGTCCCGGCGGGAACTCCTACAATGAGCAGTTCTTC. Translation gives CASSPGGNSYNEQFF. The genes are TRBV7-8 and TRBJ2-1; weak D call: TRBD2 (6 bases). Per the germline V gene, CDR1 is SGHVS and CDR2 is FQNEAQ. The CDR3 runs to 15 residues. The V end lost 6 bases, the J end lost 0 bases, and 12 bases lay between the germline ends.

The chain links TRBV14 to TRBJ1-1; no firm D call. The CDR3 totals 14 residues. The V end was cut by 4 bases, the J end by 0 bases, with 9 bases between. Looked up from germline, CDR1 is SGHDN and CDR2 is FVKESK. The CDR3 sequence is CASSLGNVNTEAFF. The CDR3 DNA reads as TGTGCCAGCAGCCTCGGTAATGTGAACACTGAAGCTTTCTTT.

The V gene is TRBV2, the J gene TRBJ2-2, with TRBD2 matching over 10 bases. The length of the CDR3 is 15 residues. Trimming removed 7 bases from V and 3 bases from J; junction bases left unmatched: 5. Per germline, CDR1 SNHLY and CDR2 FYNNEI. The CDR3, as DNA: TGTGCCAGCAATTTAGCGGGAGGCTACACCGGGGAGCTGTTTTTT. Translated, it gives CASNLAGGYTGELFF.

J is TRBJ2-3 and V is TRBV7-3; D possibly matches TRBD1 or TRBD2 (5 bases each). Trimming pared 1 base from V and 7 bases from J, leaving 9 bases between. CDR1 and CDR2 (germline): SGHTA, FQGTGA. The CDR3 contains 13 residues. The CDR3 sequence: CASSLKGTNTQYF. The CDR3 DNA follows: TGTGCCAGCAGCTTAAAGGGGACGAATACGCAGTATTTT.

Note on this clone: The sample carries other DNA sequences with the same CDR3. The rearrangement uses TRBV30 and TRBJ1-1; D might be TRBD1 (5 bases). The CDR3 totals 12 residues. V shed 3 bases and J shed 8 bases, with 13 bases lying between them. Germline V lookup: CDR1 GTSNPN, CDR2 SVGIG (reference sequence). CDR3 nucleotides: TGTGCCTGGAGAGACACCGAGGGGGAAGCTTTCTTT. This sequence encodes CAWRDTEGEAFF.

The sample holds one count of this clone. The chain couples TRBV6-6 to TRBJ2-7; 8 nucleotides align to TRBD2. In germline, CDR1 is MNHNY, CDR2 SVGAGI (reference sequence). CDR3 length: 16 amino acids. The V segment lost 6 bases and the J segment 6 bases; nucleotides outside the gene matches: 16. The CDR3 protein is CASSVNHASLAAEQYF. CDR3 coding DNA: TGTGCCAGCAGCGTTAACCACGCGTCACTAGCGGCCGAGCAGTACTTC.

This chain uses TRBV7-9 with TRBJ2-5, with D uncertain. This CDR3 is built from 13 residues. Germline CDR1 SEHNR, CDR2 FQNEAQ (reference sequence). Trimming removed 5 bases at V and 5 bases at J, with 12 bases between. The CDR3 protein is CASSLSQLETQYF. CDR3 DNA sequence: TGTGCCAGCAGCCTCAGTCAGTTGGAGACCCAGTACTTC.

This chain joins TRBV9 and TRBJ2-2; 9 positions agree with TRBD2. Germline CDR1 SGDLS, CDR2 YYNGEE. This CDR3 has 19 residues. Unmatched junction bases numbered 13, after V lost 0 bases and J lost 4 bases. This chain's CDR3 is CASSVVGSGSWSSTGELFF. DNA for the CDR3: TGTGCCAGCAGCGTAGTTGGTAGCGGGAGCTGGTCATCCACCGGGGAGCTGTTTTTT. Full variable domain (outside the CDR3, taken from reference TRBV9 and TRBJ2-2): DSGVTQTPKHLITATGQRVTLRCSPRSGDLSVYWYQQSLDQGLQFLIQYYNGEERAKGNILERFSAQQFPDLHSELNLSSLELGDSALYFCASSVVGSGSWSSTGELFFGEGSRLTVL.

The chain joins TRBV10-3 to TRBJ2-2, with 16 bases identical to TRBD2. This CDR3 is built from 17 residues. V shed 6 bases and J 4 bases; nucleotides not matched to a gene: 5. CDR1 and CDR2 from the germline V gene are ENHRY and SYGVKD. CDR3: CAIRPGLAGGATGELFF. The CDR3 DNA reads TGTGCCATCAGGCCGGGACTAGCGGGAGGGGCCACCGGGGAGCTGTTTTTT.

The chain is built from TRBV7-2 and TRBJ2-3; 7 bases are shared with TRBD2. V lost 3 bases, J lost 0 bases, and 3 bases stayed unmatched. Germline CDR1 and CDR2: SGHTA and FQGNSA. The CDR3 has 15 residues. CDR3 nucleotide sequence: TGTGCCAGCAGCTTCATGGGGGGGAGCACAGATACGCAGTATTTT. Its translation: CASSFMGGSTDTQYF.

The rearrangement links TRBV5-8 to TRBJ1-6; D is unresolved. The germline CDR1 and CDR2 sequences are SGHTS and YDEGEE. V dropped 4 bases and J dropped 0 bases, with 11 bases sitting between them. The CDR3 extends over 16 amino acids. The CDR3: CASSNSNSSYNSPLHF. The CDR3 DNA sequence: TGTGCCAGCAGCAACAGCAATAGCTCCTATAATTCACCCCTCCACTTT. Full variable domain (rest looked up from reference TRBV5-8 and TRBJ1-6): EAGVTQSPTHLIKTRGQQATLRCSPISGHTSVYWYQQALGLGLQFLLWYDEGEERNRGNFPPRFSGRQFPNYSSELNVNALELEDSALYLCASSNSNSSYNSPLHFGNGTRLTVT.

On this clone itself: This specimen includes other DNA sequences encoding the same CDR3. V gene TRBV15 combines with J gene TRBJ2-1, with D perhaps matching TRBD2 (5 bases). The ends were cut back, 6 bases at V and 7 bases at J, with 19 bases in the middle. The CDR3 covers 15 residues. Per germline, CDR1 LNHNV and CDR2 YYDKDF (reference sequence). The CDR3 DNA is TGTGCCACCAGTATCAGCGGCGTGACAAAAAATGAGCAGTTCTTC. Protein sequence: CATSISGVTKNEQFF.

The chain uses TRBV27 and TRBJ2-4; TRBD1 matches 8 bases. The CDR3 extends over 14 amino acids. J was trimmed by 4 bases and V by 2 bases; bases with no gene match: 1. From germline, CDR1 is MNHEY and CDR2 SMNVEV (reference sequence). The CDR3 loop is CASSLRDRKNIQYF. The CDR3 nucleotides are TGTGCCAGCAGTTTAAGGGACAGGAAAAACATTCAGTACTTC.

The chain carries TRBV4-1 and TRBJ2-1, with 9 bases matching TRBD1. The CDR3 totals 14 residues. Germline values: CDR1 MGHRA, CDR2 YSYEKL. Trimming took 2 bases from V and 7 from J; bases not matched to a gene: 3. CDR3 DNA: TGCGCCAGCAGCCAAAACAGGGGGCTTAATGAGCAGTTCTTC. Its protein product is CASSQNRGLNEQFF.

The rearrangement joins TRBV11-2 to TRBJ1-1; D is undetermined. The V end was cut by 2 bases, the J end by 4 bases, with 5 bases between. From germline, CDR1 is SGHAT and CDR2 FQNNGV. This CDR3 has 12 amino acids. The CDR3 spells CASSLPGTEAFF. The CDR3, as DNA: TGTGCCAGCAGCTTACCGGGCACTGAAGCTTTCTTT.

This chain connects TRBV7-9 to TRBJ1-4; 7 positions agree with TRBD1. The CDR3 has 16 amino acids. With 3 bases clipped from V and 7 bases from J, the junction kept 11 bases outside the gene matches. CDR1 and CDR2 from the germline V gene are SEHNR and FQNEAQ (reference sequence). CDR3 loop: CASSFRGDPAGEKLFF. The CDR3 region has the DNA TGTGCCAGCAGCTTCAGGGGGGACCCCGCAGGTGAAAAACTGTTTTTT.

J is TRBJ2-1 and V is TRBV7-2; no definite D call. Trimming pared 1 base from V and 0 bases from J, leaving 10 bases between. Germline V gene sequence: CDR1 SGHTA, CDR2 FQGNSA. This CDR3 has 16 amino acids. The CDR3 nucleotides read TGTGCCAGCAGCTTAGTGTCATCCTCCTCCTACAATGAGCAGTTCTTC. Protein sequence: CASSLVSSSSYNEQFF.

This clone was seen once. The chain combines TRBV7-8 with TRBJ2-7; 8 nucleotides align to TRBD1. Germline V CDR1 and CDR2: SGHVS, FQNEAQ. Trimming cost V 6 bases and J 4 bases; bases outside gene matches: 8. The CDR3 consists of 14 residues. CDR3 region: CASSRTGLSYEQYF. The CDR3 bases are TGTGCCAGCAGTCGGACAGGGTTGAGTTACGAGCAGTACTTC.

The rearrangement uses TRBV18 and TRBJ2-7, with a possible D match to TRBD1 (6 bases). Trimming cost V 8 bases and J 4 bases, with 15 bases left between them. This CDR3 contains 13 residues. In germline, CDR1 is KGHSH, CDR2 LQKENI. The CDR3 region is CASADRKGYEQYF. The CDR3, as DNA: TGTGCCAGCGCAGACAGGAAGGGGTACGAGCAGTACTTC. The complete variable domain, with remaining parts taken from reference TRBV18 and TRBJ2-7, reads NAGVMQNPRHLVRRRGQEARLRCSPMKGHSHVYWYRQLPEEGLKFMVYLQKENIIDESGMPKERFSAEFPKEGPSILRIQQVVRGDSAAYFCASADRKGYEQYFGPGTRLTVT.

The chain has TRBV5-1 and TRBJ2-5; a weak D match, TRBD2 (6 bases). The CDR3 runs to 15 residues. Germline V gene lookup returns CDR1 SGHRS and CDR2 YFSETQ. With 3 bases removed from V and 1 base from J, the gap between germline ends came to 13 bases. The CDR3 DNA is TGCGCCAGCAGCTGGATACGGGACTCCCAAGAGACCCAGTACTTC. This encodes CASSWIRDSQETQYF.

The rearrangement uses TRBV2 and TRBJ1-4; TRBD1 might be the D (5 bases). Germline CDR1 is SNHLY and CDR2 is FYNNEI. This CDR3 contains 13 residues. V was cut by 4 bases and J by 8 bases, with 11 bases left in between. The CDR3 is CASSGDWGEKLFF. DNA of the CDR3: TGTGCCAGCAGTGGGGACTGGGGCGAAAAACTGTTTTTT.

The CDR3 DNA follows: TGTGCCAGCAGTGGGGACAGGGGGTTCTCCTACGAGCAGTACTTC. Its translation is CASSGDRGFSYEQYF. The chain links TRBV6-1 to TRBJ2-7; the match to TRBD1 covers 11 bases. Per germline, CDR1 MNHNS and CDR2 SASEGT. V lost 4 bases to trimming and J lost 0 bases; unmatched junction nucleotides: 2. This CDR3 comprises 15 residues.

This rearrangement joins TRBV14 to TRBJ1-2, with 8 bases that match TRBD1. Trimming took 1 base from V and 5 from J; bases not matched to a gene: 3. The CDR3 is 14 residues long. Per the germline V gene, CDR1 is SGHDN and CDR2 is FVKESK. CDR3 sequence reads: CASSQVTGGYGYTF. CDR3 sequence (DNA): TGTGCCAGCAGCCAAGTAACAGGGGGTTATGGCTACACCTTC.

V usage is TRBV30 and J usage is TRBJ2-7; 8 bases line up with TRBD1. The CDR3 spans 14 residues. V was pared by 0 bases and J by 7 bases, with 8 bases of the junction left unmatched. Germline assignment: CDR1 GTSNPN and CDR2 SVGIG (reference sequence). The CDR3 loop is CAWSVQGAKGEQYF. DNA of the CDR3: TGTGCCTGGAGTGTCCAGGGGGCGAAGGGAGAGCAGTACTTC.

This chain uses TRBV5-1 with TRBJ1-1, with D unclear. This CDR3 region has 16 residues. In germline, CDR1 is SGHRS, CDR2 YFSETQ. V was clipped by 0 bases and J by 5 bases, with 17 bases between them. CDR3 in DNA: TGCGCCAGCAGCTTGGGTGGGGAGATGGGGAGAACTGAAGCTTTCTTT. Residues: CASSLGGEMGRTEAFF.